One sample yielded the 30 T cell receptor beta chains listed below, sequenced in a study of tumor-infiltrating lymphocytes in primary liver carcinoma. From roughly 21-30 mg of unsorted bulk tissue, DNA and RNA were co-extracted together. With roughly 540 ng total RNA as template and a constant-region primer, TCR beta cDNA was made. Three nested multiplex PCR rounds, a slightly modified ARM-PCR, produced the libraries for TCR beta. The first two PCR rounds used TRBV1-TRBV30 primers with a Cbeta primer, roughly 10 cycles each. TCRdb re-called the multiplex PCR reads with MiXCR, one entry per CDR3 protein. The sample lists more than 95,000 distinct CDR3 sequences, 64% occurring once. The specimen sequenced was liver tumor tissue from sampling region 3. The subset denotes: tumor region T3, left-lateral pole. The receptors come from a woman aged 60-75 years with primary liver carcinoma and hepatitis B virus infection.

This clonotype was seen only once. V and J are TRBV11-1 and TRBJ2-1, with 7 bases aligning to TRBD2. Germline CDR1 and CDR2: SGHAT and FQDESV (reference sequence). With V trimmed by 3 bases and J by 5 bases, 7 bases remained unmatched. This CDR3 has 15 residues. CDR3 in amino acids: CASSFVVAGNNEQFF. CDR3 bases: TGTGCCAGCAGCTTTGTGGTAGCGGGCAACAATGAGCAGTTCTTC.

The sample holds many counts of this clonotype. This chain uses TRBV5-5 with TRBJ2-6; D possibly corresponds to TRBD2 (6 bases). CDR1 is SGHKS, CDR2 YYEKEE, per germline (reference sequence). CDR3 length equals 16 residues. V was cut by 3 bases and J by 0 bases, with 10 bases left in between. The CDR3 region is CASSSGLTSGANVLTF. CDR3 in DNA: TGTGCCAGCAGCTCGGGACTTACCTCTGGGGCCAACGTCCTGACTTTC. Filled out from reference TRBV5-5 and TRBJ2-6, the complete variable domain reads DAGVTQSPTHLIKTRGQQVTLRCSPISGHKSVSWYQQVLGQGPQFIFQYYEKEERGRGNFPDRFSARQFPNYSSELNVNALLLGDSALYLCASSSGLTSGANVLTFGAGSRLTVL.

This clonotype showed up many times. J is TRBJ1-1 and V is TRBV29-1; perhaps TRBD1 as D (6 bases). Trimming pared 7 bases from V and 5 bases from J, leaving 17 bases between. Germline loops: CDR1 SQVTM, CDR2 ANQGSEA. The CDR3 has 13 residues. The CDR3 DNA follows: TGCAGCGGAGGGGGGGGGGTGGGGACTGAAGCTTTCTTT. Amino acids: CSGGGGVGTEAFF.

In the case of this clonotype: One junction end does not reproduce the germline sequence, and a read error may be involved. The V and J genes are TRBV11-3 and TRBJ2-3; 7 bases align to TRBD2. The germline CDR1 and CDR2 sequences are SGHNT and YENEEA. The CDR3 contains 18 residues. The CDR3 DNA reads TGTGCCAGCAGCCAGCGGTCCAGGATAGTGACTAGCACAGATATGCAGTATTTT. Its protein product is CASSQRSRIVTSTDMQYF.

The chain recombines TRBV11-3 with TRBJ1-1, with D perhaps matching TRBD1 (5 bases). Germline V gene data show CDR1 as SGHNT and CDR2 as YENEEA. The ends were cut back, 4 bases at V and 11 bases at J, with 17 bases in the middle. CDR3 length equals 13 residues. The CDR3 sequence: CASSSSPDSRAFF. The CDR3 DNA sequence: TGTGCCAGCAGCTCCTCCCCTGACAGCAGGGCTTTCTTT.

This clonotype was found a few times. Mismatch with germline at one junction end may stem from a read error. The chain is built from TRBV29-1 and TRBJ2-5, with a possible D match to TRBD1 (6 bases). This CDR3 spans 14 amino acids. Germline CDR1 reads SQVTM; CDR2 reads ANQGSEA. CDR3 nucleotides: TGCAGCTCCACGAGGCCCGACAGGAGTGAGACTCAGTACTTC. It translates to CSSTRPDRSETQYF.

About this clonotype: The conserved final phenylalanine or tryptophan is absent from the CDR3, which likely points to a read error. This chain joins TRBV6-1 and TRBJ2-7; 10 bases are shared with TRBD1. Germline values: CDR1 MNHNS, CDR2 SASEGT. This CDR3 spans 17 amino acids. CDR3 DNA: TGTACCAGCAGTGAAAACCGGGACAGGGGAGCGAATAACGAGCAGTACCTC. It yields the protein CTSSENRDRGANNEQYL.

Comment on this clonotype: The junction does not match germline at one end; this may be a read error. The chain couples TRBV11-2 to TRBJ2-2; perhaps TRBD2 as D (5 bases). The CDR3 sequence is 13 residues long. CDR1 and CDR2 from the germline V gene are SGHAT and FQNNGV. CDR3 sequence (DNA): TGTGCCAGCGGAACTAGGAACACCCGGGAACTGTTTTTT. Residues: CASGTRNTRELFF.

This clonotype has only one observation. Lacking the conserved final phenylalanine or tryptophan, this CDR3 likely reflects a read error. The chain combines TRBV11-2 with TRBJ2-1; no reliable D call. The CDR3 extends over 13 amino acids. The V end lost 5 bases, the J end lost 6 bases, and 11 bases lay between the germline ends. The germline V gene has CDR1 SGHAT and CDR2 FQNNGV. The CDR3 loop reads CASSPLVRNEQFS. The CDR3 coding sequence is TGTGCCAGCAGCCCTCTCGTGCGCAATGAGCAGTTCTCC.

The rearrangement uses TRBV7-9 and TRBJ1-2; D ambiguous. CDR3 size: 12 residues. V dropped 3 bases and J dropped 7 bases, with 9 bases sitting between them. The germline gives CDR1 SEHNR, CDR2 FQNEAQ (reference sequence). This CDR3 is CASSLIKGGYTF. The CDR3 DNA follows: TGTGCCAGCAGCTTGATCAAGGGTGGCTACACCTTC.

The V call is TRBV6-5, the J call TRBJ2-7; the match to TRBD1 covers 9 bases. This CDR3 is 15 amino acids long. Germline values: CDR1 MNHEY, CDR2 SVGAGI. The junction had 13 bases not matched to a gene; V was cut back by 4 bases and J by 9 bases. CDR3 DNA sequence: TGTGCCAGCAGTTTGGCCGGGACAGGGAGGGACAGGCAGTACTTC. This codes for CASSLAGTGRDRQYF.

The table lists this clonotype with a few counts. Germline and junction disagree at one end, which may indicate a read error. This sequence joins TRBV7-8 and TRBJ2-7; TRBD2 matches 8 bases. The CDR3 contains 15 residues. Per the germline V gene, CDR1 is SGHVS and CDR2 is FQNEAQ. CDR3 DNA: TGTACCAGCAGCCCAGGTTTTAGCGGGACATACGAGCAATACTTC. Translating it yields CTSSPGFSGTYEQYF.

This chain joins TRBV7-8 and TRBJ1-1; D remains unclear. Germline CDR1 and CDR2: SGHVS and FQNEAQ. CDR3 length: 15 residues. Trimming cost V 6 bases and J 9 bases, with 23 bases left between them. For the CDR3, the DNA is TGTGCCAGCAGTCCCCGTCGGTACCCCCGCCCCAAAGCTTTCTTT. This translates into CASSPRRYPRPKAFF.

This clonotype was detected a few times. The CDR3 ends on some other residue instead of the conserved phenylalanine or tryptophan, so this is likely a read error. Written as DNA, the CDR3 is TGCGCCAGCAGCCAGGAGCGACTAGCGGGAGGCCGTCTCTACAATGAGCAGTTCCTC. It is translated as CASSQERLAGGRLYNEQFL. The J gene is TRBJ2-1, the V gene TRBV4-1, with 13 bases aligning to TRBD2. The CDR3 spans 19 residues. Trimming took 3 bases from V and 3 from J; bases not matched to a gene: 11. Germline assignment: CDR1 MGHRA and CDR2 YSYEKL.

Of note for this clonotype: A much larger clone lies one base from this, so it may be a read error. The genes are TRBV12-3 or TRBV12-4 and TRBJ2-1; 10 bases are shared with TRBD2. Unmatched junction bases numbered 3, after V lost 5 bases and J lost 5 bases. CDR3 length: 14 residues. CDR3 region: CASSASGGHNEQFF. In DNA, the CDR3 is TGTGCCAGCAGTGCTAGCGGGGGCCACAATGAGCAGTTCTTC.

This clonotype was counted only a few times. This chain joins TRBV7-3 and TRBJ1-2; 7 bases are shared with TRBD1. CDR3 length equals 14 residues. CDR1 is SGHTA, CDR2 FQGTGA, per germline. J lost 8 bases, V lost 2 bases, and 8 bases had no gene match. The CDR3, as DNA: TGTGCCAGCAGCTTATCCCACAGGGGATCAGGCTACACCTTC. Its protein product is CASSLSHRGSGYTF.

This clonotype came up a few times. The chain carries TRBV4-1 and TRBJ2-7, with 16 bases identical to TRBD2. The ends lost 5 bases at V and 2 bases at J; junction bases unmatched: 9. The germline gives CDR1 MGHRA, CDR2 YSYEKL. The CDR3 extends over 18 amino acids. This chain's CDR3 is CASSGLGTSGRAPYEQYF. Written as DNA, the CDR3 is TGCGCCAGCAGCGGCCTCGGGACTAGCGGGAGGGCCCCCTACGAGCAGTACTTC.

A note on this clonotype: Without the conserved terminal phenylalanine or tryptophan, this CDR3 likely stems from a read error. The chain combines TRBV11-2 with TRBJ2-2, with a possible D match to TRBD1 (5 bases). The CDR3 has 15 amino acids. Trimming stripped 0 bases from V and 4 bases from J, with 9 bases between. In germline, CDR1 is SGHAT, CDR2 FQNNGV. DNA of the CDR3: TGTGCCAGCAGCTTAGAGTCAGGGTCCACCGGGGAGCTGTTTCTT. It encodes CASSLESGSTGELFL.

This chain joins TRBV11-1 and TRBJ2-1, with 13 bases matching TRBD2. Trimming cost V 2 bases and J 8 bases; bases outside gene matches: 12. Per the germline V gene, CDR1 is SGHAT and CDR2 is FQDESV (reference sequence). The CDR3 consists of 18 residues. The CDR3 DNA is TGTGCCAGCAGCTTAAGGGGGACGACTAGCGGGAGGCCCTATGAGCAGTTCTTC. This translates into CASSLRGTTSGRPYEQFF.

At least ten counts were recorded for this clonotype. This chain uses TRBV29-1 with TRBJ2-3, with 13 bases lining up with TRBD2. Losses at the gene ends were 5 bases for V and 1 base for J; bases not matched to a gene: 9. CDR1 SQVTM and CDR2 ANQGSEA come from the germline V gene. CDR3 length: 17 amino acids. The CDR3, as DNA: TGCAGCGTTAAAGGACTAGCGGGAGAGGGGGGCACAGATACGCAGTATTTT. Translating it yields CSVKGLAGEGGTDTQYF.

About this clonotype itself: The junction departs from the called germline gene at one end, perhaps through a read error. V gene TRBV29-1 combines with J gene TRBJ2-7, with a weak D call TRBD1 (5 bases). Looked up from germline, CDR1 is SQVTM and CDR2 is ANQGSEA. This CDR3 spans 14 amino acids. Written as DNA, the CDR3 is TGCAACGTTGAAGTAGGGCAGGGCCAGGGCGAGCAATACTTC. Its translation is CNVEVGQGQGEQYF.

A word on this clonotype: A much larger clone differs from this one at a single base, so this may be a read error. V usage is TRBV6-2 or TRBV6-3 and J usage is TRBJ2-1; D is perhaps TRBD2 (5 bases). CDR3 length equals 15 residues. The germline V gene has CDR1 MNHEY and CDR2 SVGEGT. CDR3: CASTGPGSSYNGQFF. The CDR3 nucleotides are TGTGCCAGCACCGGGCCGGGAAGCTCCTACAATGGGCAGTTCTTC.

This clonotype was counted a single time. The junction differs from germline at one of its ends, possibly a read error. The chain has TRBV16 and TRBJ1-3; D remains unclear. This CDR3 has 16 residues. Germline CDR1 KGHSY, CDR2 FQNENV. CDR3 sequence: CASSQSAPYSGNIIYF. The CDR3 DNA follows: TGTGCCAGCAGCCAATCTGCTCCTTATTCTGGAAACATCATATATTTT. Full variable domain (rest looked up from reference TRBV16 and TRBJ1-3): GEEVAQTPKHLVRGEGQKAKLYCAPIKGHSYVFWYQQVLKNEFKFLISFQNENVFDETGMPKERFSAKCLPNSPCSLEIQATKLEDSAVYFCASSQSAPYSGNIIYFGEGSWLTVV.

CDR3 coding DNA: TGCAGTGCGCTACTAGCGGGAGGGGCAGATACGCAGTATTTT. Translating it yields CSALLAGGADTQYF. The rearrangement joins TRBV20-1 to TRBJ2-3; 13 positions agree with TRBD2. Germline V lookup: CDR1 DFQATT, CDR2 SNEGSKA (reference sequence). V was clipped by 6 bases and J by 4 bases; unmatched bases: 4. The CDR3 length is 14 residues.

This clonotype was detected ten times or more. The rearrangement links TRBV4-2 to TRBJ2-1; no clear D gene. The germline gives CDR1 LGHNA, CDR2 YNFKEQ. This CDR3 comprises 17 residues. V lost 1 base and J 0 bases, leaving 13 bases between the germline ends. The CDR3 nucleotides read TGTGCCAGCAGCCAAGCGAGAAGCCGCAGCTCCTACAATGAGCAGTTCTTC. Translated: CASSQARSRSSYNEQFF.

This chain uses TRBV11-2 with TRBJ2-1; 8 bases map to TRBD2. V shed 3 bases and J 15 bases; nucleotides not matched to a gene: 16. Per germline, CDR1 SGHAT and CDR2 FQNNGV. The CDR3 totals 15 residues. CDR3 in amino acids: CASSLRLAMGNKLFF. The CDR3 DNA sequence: TGTGCCAGCAGCTTGAGACTAGCGATGGGCAACAAGCTGTTCTTC. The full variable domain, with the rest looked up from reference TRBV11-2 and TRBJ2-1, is EAGVAQSPRYKIIEKRQSVAFWCNPISGHATLYWYQQILGQGPKLLIQFQNNGVVDDSQLPKDRFSAERLKGVDSTLKIQPAKLEDSAVYLCASSLRLAMGNKLFFGPGTRLTVL.

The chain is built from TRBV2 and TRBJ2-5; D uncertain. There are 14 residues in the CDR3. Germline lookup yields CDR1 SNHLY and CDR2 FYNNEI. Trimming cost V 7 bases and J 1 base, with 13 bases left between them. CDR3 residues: CASTGPLAQETQYF. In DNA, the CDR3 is TGTGCCAGCACCGGGCCGTTGGCCCAAGAGACCCAGTACTTC.

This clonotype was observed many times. The CDR3 here is CASSLAGSSYNEQFF. CDR3 nucleotides: TGTGCCAGCAGTTTAGCGGGCAGCTCCTACAATGAGCAGTTCTTC. The rearrangement links TRBV12-3 or TRBV12-4 to TRBJ2-1; D not certain. The CDR3 has 15 amino acids. V gave up 0 bases and J gave up 0 bases, with 6 bases separating them.

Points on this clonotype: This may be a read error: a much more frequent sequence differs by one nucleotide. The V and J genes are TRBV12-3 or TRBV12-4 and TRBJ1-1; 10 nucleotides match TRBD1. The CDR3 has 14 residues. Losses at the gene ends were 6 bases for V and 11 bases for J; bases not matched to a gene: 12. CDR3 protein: CASSRQGARRKAFF. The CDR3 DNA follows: TGTGCCAGCAGCAGACAGGGGGCGCGTAGAAAGGCTTTCTTT.

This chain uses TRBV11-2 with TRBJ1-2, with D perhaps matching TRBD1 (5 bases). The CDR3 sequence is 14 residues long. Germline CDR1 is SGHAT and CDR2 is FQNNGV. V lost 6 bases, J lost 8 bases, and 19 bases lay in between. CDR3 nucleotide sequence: TGTGCCAGCAGTCCTCAAAGGGGACGTAGGGGCTACACCTTC. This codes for CASSPQRGRRGYTF.